The entry below gives a single T cell receptor (beta chain) sequence along with its context. As yet, its antigen is unknown. The record originates from a study of CD8 T cells in acute hepatitis C reinfection. Findings of the study overall: Overrepresentation in the naive pool did not explain the preferential TRBV04 and TRBV06 usage seen in all groups. Diversity was high, without significant differences between resolver and chronic groups.

This CDR3 comprises 15 residues. The V gene lost 2 bases and the J gene lost 1 base, with 12 bases spanning the gap. CDR1 and CDR2 (germline): SGHRS, YFSETQ. The protocol was immunoSEQ multiplex PCR, while the TCRdb copy is restricted to in-frame clones and leaves out a portion. The repertoire holds about 38,000 clones, approximately 85% seen once, with 9.5% to 12% in the top ten. Time point noted: naive CD8 control sorted from an acute-time-point sample. The J gene is TRBJ1-1, the V gene TRBV5-1; D gene ambiguous. This clonotype was obtained from a woman aged 18-29 years who spontaneously cleared hepatitis C infection. Specimen: naive CD8+ T cells from PBMCs. DNA of the CDR3: TGCGCCAGCAGCTTCTCTTCGGGCGGGAACACTGAAGCTTTCTTT. Translating it yields CASSFSSGGNTEAFF.